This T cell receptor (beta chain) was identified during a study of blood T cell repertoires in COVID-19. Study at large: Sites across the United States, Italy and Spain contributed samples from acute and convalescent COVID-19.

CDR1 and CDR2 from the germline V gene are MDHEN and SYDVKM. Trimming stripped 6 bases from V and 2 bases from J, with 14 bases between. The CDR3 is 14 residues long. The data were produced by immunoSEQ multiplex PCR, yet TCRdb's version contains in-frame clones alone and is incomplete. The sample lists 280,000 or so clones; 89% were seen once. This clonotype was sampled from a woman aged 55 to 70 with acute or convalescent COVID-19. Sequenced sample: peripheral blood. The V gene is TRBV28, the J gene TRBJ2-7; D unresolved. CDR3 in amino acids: CASSPGPLPYEQYF. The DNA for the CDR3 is TGTGCCAGCAGCCCAGGCCCACTCCCCTACGAGCAGTACTTC.